This entry concerns a single T cell receptor (beta chain). Its specificity is not known. The record originates from a study of identical twins. Study-wide points: There were fewer insertions in abundant cord blood beta clonotypes, but memory repertoires showed no such pattern. Twins shared out-of-frame alpha sequences with excess low generation probability.

TCRdb independently ran MiXCR on the 5' RACE reads; one entry per CDR3 protein. This table has 430,000 or so distinct CDR3 sequences, approximately 25% appearing once. The same data also went into a second study, on T cells expressing NK-cell markers. That source notes: HCMV specificity of the expanded NKG2C+ T cell clones stayed unclear.

The clonotype originates from a woman under 30 in good health. The sequenced sample consisted of CD4+ T cells sorted from blood.

Here the CDR3 reads CASSFIQSETQYF. In DNA form, the CDR3 reads TGTGCCAGCAGCTTCATTCAGTCAGAGACCCAGTACTTC. The chain is built from TRBV11-2 and TRBJ2-5; D is unresolved. Germline CDR1 reads SGHAT; CDR2 reads FQNNGV. The V end was cut by 3 bases, the J end by 4 bases, with 9 bases between. CDR3 length: 13 amino acids.